The 2 T cell receptor beta chains presented below share a single source sample, sequenced in a study of T cell responses to AZD1222 COVID-19 vaccine. Some clones are missing from TCRdb's copy, which holds only in-frame ones; the method was immunoSEQ multiplex PCR. The table lists 150,000 or so clones, around nine tenths of them singletons, with 5.5% to 8% in the top ten. The material was peripheral blood, obtained after recovery from COVID-19. These receptors were collected from an adult who had recovered from COVID-19.

This clone was seen a few times. The rearrangement links TRBV7-3 to TRBJ2-3, with D maybe TRBD2 (7 bases). Trimming stripped 5 bases from V and 1 base from J, with 13 bases between. The CDR3 totals 15 residues. From germline, CDR1 is SGHTA and CDR2 FQGTGA. The CDR3 DNA follows: TGTGCCAGCAGCAACGGCGGGGGCCGCACAGATACGCAGTATTTT. This translates into CASSNGGGRTDTQYF.

The CDR3 DNA reads as TGTGCCAGCAGGGTAGGGGGGCAAGAGACCCAGTACTTC. Translation gives CASRVGGQETQYF. This chain uses TRBV2 with TRBJ2-5; D may be TRBD1 or TRBD2 (6 bases each). The V gene's germline CDR1 is SNHLY and CDR2 FYNNEI. Trimming took off 6 bases at V and 2 bases at J, with 10 bases between the two ends. CDR3 size: 13 residues.